The 27 T cell receptor beta chains given below trace back to one sample, sequenced in a study of blood T cells in healthy people across ages. Together with a sample-barcoded 5' primer, a J-beta primer mix was included in a second PCR lasting about 7 to 12 cycles. TCRdb analysed the 5' RACE reads with MiXCR anew, one entry per CDR3 protein. The sample lists about 290,000 distinct CDR3 sequences, roughly a quarter occurring once. The specimen sequenced was blood. These receptors came from a woman aged 65 to 85 in good health.

This clonotype was seen only a few times. The chain recombines TRBV4-1 with TRBJ2-3; perhaps TRBD1 as D (6 bases). Trimming shortened V by 5 bases and J by 3 bases, and 12 bases separated the two germline ends. The CDR3 runs 14 residues. From germline, CDR1 is MGHRA and CDR2 YSYEKL. CDR3 sequence: CASSDQGPTDTQYF. DNA for the CDR3: TGCGCCAGCAGCGATCAGGGGCCGACAGATACGCAGTATTTT.

This clonotype occurred a few times. This chain links TRBV20-1 with TRBJ1-5; maybe TRBD1 (6 bases). The germline V gene has CDR1 DFQATT and CDR2 SNEGSKA (reference sequence). The CDR3 is made up of 13 amino acids. The germline V and J ends were trimmed by 0 bases and 7 bases, with 10 bases remaining between them. The CDR3 DNA is TGCAGTGCTAGAGAGGGGGGCGGGCAGCCCCAGCATTTT. Encoded protein: CSAREGGGQPQHF.

V and J are TRBV9 and TRBJ1-4; 8 bases match TRBD1. With 3 bases clipped from V and 6 bases from J, the junction kept 4 bases outside the gene matches. There are 14 residues in the CDR3. Germline lookup yields CDR1 SGDLS and CDR2 YYNGEE. CDR3 loop: CASSAGTGYEKLFF. The CDR3 DNA sequence: TGTGCCAGCAGCGCCGGGACAGGCTATGAAAAACTGTTTTTT.

The V call is TRBV29-1, the J call TRBJ1-1, with D perhaps matching TRBD1 (6 bases). This CDR3 has 12 amino acids. In germline, CDR1 is SQVTM, CDR2 ANQGSEA. V lost 6 bases, J lost 7 bases, and 15 bases lay in between. CDR3 amino acids: CSVSRRGIEAFF. The CDR3 coding sequence is TGCAGCGTGTCACGCAGGGGCATTGAAGCTTTCTTT.

This clonotype was detected only once. The chain combines TRBV7-6 with TRBJ2-7, with TRBD2 matching 7 bases. The germline CDR1 and CDR2 sequences are SGHVS and FNYEAQ. The CDR3 is made up of 11 amino acids. Trimming at V came to 8 bases and at J to 5 bases, leaving 3 bases not matched to a gene. The CDR3 region is CASRGGDEQYF. The CDR3 DNA reads TGTGCCAGCCGGGGAGGGGACGAGCAGTACTTC.

The chain joins TRBV7-6 to TRBJ1-1, with TRBD1 matching 7 bases. V lost 5 bases, J lost 1 base, and 4 bases stayed unmatched. In germline, CDR1 is SGHVS, CDR2 FNYEAQ. This CDR3 has 14 residues. CDR3 in amino acids: CASSAYRGNTEAFF. Here the CDR3 DNA reads TGTGCCAGCAGCGCCTACAGGGGGAACACTGAAGCTTTCTTT.

The chain carries TRBV28 and TRBJ2-3; D unresolved. Looked up from germline, CDR1 is MDHEN and CDR2 is SYDVKM. The CDR3 extends over 13 amino acids. Trimming shortened V by 2 bases and J by 3 bases, and 6 bases separated the two germline ends. Written as DNA, the CDR3 is TGTGCCAGCAGTTTAGAACAGACAGATACGCAGTATTTT. Its protein product is CASSLEQTDTQYF.

The chain links TRBV29-1 to TRBJ2-3; D is unclear. This CDR3 region has 11 residues. V lost 5 bases and J lost 6, with 9 bases in between. Per germline, CDR1 SQVTM and CDR2 ANQGSEA. CDR3 bases: TGCAGCGTTCACACTACGGATACGCAGTATTTT. Translating gives CSVHTTDTQYF.

This clonotype was counted many times. The chain couples TRBV4-3 to TRBJ2-2; D may be TRBD1 (5 bases). The CDR3 totals 15 residues. CDR1 is LGHNA, CDR2 YSLEER, per germline. The V end was cut by 1 base, the J end by 1 base, with 7 bases between. The CDR3 nucleotides read TGCGCCAGCAGCCAAGTTCAGGGGAACACCGGGGAGCTGTTTTTT. This translates into CASSQVQGNTGELFF.

This chain links TRBV7-2 with TRBJ2-6; D may be TRBD1 (6 bases). Germline V gives CDR1 SGHTA, CDR2 FQGNSA. V dropped 4 bases and J dropped 3 bases, with 7 bases sitting between them. The CDR3 contains 14 residues. The CDR3 DNA reads as TGTGCCAGCAGCTACAGGGTTGGGGCCAACGTCCTGACTTTC. Amino acid sequence: CASSYRVGANVLTF.

This rearrangement joins TRBV27 to TRBJ2-3; D possibly corresponds to TRBD2 (5 bases). This CDR3 has 18 residues. The germline V and J ends were trimmed by 4 bases and 0 bases, with 20 bases remaining between them. CDR1 and CDR2 from the germline V gene are MNHEY and SMNVEV (reference sequence). The CDR3: CASSSPRPPGYSTDTQYF. As DNA, the CDR3 is TGTGCCAGCAGTTCCCCCAGACCTCCGGGGTATAGCACAGATACGCAGTATTTT.

This clonotype showed up many times. The V and J genes are TRBV7-6 and TRBJ1-6, with 9 positions matching TRBD1. Germline-derived CDR1 and CDR2 are SGHVS and FNYEAQ. The CDR3 loop spans 15 amino acids. Trimming removed 4 bases from V and 7 bases from J; junction bases left unmatched: 5. CDR3 amino acids: CASSSTGTGNSPLHF. The DNA for the CDR3 is TGTGCCAGCAGCTCGACCGGGACAGGGAATTCACCCCTCCACTTT.

V usage is TRBV6-5 and J usage is TRBJ2-5; no clear D gene. Germline-derived CDR1 and CDR2 are MNHEY and SVGAGI. The ends were cut back, 6 bases at V and 5 bases at J, with 10 bases in the middle. The CDR3 has 12 amino acids. CDR3 coding DNA: TGTGCCAGCAGATACGGACCGGAGACCCAGTACTTC. Translation gives CASRYGPETQYF.

This clonotype was observed a few times. The gene calls are TRBV6-2 or TRBV6-3 and TRBJ2-7; 13 bases line up with TRBD2. This CDR3 is 16 amino acids long. The V gene's germline CDR1 is MNHEY and CDR2 SVGEGT. V dropped 4 bases and J dropped 3; count of bases not matched to a gene: 6. As DNA, the CDR3 is TGTGCCAGCAGTTTGGGACTAGCGGGAAGTGGCTACGAGCAGTACTTC. Its protein is CASSLGLAGSGYEQYF.

The chain combines TRBV7-2 with TRBJ1-1; no clear D gene. The V end lost 4 bases, the J end lost 0 bases, and 9 bases lay between the germline ends. This CDR3 is 14 amino acids long. CDR1 and CDR2 (germline): SGHTA, FQGNSA. The CDR3 loop reads CASSSFPMNTEAFF. The CDR3 DNA sequence: TGTGCCAGCAGCTCCTTTCCCATGAACACTGAAGCTTTCTTT.

The chain recombines TRBV5-6 with TRBJ2-1; D perhaps matches TRBD2 (5 bases). Per the germline V gene, CDR1 is SGHDT and CDR2 is YYEEEE. Trimming took off 8 bases at V and 7 bases at J, with 19 bases between the two ends. The CDR3 sequence is 14 residues long. CDR3 amino acids: CASITRGSYNEQFF. In nucleotides, the CDR3 is TGTGCCAGTATCACACGAGGGAGTTATAATGAGCAGTTCTTC.

The sample holds a few counts of this clonotype. Here the CDR3 reads CSLGRGDSYNEQFF. CDR3 in DNA: TGCAGCCTGGGGCGGGGGGACTCCTACAATGAGCAGTTCTTC. The V and J genes are TRBV29-1 and TRBJ2-1, with 8 bases aligning to TRBD2. CDR1 is SQVTM, CDR2 ANQGSEA, per germline. The CDR3 has 14 residues. V was pared by 8 bases and J by 0 bases, with 6 bases of the junction left unmatched.

This chain joins TRBV20-1 and TRBJ2-7; D unresolved. Germline V gene lookup returns CDR1 DFQATT and CDR2 SNEGSKA (reference sequence). The V end lost 0 bases, the J end lost 6 bases, and 6 bases lay between the germline ends. CDR3 length: 11 residues. DNA of the CDR3: TGCAGTGCTAGAGATGAACCCGAGCAGTACTTC. It specifies CSARDEPEQYF.

The chain is built from TRBV29-1 and TRBJ2-4; 12 bases align to TRBD2. CDR1 and CDR2 (germline): SQVTM, ANQGSEA. This CDR3 region has 17 residues. With 5 bases clipped from V and 3 bases from J, the junction kept 11 bases outside the gene matches. The CDR3, as DNA: TGCAGCGTTAAGTGGAGCCTAGCGGGAGGGGACAAAAACATTCAGTACTTC. As protein: CSVKWSLAGGDKNIQYF.

This clonotype appeared a few times. The chain couples TRBV6-5 to TRBJ2-3; TRBD1 or TRBD2 may be the D gene (5 bases each). The ends were cut back, 6 bases at V and 15 bases at J, with 19 bases in the middle. There are 12 residues in the CDR3. Germline V gene sequence: CDR1 MNHEY, CDR2 SVGAGI. DNA for the CDR3: TGTGCCAGCAGAAATACGGGGACCAAGCAATATTTT. Its protein is CASRNTGTKQYF.

This clonotype was found a few times. The chain employs TRBV10-3 and TRBJ1-1, with 7 bases that match TRBD1. V lost 7 bases to trimming and J lost 0 bases; unmatched junction nucleotides: 5. This CDR3 comprises 14 residues. Germline CDR1 is ENHRY and CDR2 is SYGVKD. The CDR3 DNA sequence: TGTGCCATCAAGGAGACAGGGCTGAACACTGAAGCTTTCTTT. Protein sequence: CAIKETGLNTEAFF.

The genes are TRBV6-1 and TRBJ2-2, with D tentatively TRBD2 (6 bases). V lost 1 base and J 6 bases, leaving 9 bases between the germline ends. The V gene's germline CDR1 is MNHNS and CDR2 SASEGT. The length of the CDR3 is 14 residues. The CDR3 DNA follows: TGTGCCAGCAGTGAAGGGGCTAGCGCCGGGGAGCTGTTTTTT. Protein sequence: CASSEGASAGELFF.

This clonotype was observed a handful of times. V and J are TRBV29-1 and TRBJ1-5; no reliable D call. From germline, CDR1 is SQVTM and CDR2 ANQGSEA. V lost 5 bases and J 2 bases, leaving 7 bases between the germline ends. This CDR3 has 12 residues. CDR3 DNA sequence: TGCAGCGTTCGGGATGGCAATCAGCCCCAGCATTTT. This translates into CSVRDGNQPQHF.

This clonotype was observed a few times. V usage is TRBV29-1 and J usage is TRBJ2-5; unclear D gene. This CDR3 region has 11 residues. Germline loops: CDR1 SQVTM, CDR2 ANQGSEA. Trimming pared 7 bases from V and 7 bases from J, leaving 13 bases between. The CDR3 sequence: CSAARSGTQYF. The DNA for the CDR3 is TGCAGCGCAGCTAGGTCAGGGACCCAGTACTTC.

V usage is TRBV13 and J usage is TRBJ2-2, with D possibly TRBD2 on 5 matching bases. Germline V gene sequence: CDR1 PRHDT, CDR2 FYEKMQ (reference sequence). The V end was cut by 4 bases, the J end by 7 bases, with 13 bases between. This CDR3 has 14 residues. The CDR3 reads CASSSDGLGGELFF. In nucleotides, the CDR3 is TGTGCCAGCAGCTCTGATGGACTGGGCGGGGAGCTGTTTTTT.

This clonotype was picked up a small number of times. This chain joins TRBV29-1 and TRBJ2-3; 7 bases align to TRBD2. CDR1 is SQVTM and CDR2 is ANQGSEA in the germline V gene. Trimming cost V 7 bases and J 0 bases; bases outside gene matches: 4. The CDR3 runs 13 residues. The CDR3 here is CSGGGRSTDTQYF. In nucleotides, the CDR3 is TGCAGCGGCGGGGGACGAAGCACAGATACGCAGTATTTT.

Remarks on this clonotype: One end of the junction varies from germline; a read error may be responsible. This rearrangement joins TRBV25-1 to TRBJ2-6; the D gene is possibly TRBD2 (7 bases). The CDR3 is 15 residues long. CDR1 and CDR2 (germline): MGHDK, SYGVNS. The CDR3 DNA follows: TGTGCCAGCAGTGAATTTTTGGGGGGGGCCAACATCCTGACTTTC. This sequence encodes CASSEFLGGANILTF.